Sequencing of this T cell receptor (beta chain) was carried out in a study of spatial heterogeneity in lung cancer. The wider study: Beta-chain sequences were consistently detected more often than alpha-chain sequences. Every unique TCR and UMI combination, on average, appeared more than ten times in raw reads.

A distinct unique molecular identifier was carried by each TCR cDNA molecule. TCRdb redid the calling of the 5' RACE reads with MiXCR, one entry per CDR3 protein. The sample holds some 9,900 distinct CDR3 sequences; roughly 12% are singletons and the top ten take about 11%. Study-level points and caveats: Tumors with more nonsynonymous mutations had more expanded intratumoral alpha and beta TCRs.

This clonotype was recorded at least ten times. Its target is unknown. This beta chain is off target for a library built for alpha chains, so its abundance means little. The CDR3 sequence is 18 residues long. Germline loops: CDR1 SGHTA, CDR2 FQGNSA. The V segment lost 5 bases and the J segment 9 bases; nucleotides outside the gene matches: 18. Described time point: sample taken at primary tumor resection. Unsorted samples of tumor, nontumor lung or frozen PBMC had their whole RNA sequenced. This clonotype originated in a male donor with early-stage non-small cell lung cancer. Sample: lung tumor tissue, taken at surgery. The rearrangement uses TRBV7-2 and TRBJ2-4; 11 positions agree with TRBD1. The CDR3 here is CASSPAMGRTGGLGIQYF. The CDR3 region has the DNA TGTGCCAGCAGCCCGGCGATGGGTAGGACAGGGGGCTTAGGCATTCAGTACTTC.